Below are 26 T cell receptor beta chains sequenced from a single sample in a study of blood T cell repertoires in COVID-19 (dated by TCRdb to 2020 to 2021). The library was produced with the immunoSEQ multiplex PCR assay. TCRdb retrieved this table from immuneACCESS and kept in-frame rearrangements only. Not all clones are present; in checked studies, unresolved V genes account for under half, and no reason is known for the remainder. The sample table records 130,000 to 150,000 clones; 84% of these occur just once. The top ten clonotypes cover 8% to 10% of the sample. The sample comprised peripheral blood. The receptors here all came from a woman at least 80 years old in a cohort sampled during active or convalescent COVID-19.

The chain uses TRBV2 and TRBJ1-1; D ambiguous. V was pared by 8 bases and J by 7 bases, with 14 bases between. Germline values: CDR1 SNHLY, CDR2 FYNNEI. CDR3 length: 12 amino acids. In DNA form, the CDR3 reads TGTGCCAGCTCATACAGTTTTATTGAAGCTTTCTTT. Its protein is CASSYSFIEAFF.

This clone was recorded only once. The chain carries TRBV27 and TRBJ2-6; D remains ambiguous. The germline gives CDR1 MNHEY, CDR2 SMNVEV (reference sequence). With 4 bases removed from V and 0 bases from J, the gap between germline ends came to 10 bases. The CDR3 has 16 amino acids. CDR3 sequence (DNA): TGTGCCAGCAGTTCCACACGGGTCTCTGGGGCCAACGTCCTGACTTTC. Its protein product is CASSSTRVSGANVLTF.

This clone was seen once. The V and J genes are TRBV6-2 or TRBV6-3 and TRBJ2-7; 9 bases fit TRBD1. The ends lost 5 bases at V and 1 base at J; junction bases unmatched: 6. This CDR3 region has 15 residues. CDR1 is MNHEY and CDR2 is SVGEGT in the germline V gene. The CDR3 reads CASSLWGTGSYEQYF. CDR3 sequence (DNA): TGTGCCAGCAGTCTGTGGGGGACAGGGTCCTACGAGCAGTACTTC.

The chain has TRBV7-9 and TRBJ1-1, with D possibly matching TRBD1 (5 bases). Germline CDR1 SEHNR, CDR2 FQNEAQ (reference sequence). This CDR3 contains 15 residues. V lost 0 bases, J lost 1 base, and 9 bases lay in between. As DNA, the CDR3 is TGTGCCAGCAGCTTAGCGGGCCAGGGGAACACTGAAGCTTTCTTT. This gives the protein CASSLAGQGNTEAFF.

The V and J genes are TRBV18 and TRBJ1-3, with D perhaps matching TRBD1 (6 bases). The germline V gene encodes CDR1 KGHSH and CDR2 LQKENI. This CDR3 is built from 15 residues. Trimming removed 0 bases from V and 2 bases from J, with 8 bases in between. The CDR3 region has the DNA TGTGCCAGCTCACCACCACAGGGCCCTGGAAACACCATATATTTT. This encodes CASSPPQGPGNTIYF. The complete variable domain, with remaining parts taken from reference TRBV18 and TRBJ1-3, reads NAGVMQNPRHLVRRRGQEARLRCSPMKGHSHVYWYRQLPEEGLKFMVYLQKENIIDESGMPKERFSAEFPKEGPSILRIQQVVRGDSAAYFCASSPPQGPGNTIYFGEGSWLTVV.

The chain links TRBV3-1 (or the pseudogene TRBV3-2) to TRBJ1-1, with 7 bases aligning to TRBD1. Trimming at V came to 4 bases and at J to 0 bases, leaving 11 bases not matched to a gene. CDR3 size: 17 residues. Germline-derived CDR1 and CDR2 are LGHDT and YNNKEL (reference sequence). The CDR3 nucleotides are TGTGCCAGCAGCCGGCCCCGGACAGGTAACATGAACACTGAAGCTTTCTTT. Translated, it gives CASSRPRTGNMNTEAFF.

V and J are TRBV11-1 and TRBJ1-5; D not resolved. The CDR3 loop spans 13 amino acids. Germline CDR1 reads SGHAT; CDR2 reads FQDESV (reference sequence). The V and J ends lost 1 base and 5 bases respectively, with 6 bases between them. CDR3: CASSLGRDQPQHF. In nucleotides, the CDR3 is TGTGCCAGCAGCTTAGGGCGGGATCAGCCCCAGCATTTT.

This rearrangement joins TRBV3-1 (or the pseudogene TRBV3-2) to TRBJ1-1; D is perhaps TRBD1 (5 bases). With 3 bases removed from V and 6 bases from J, the gap between germline ends came to 8 bases. Germline V gives CDR1 LGHDT, CDR2 YNNKEL (reference sequence). The CDR3 is 12 amino acids. The CDR3 here is CASSHRAAEAFF. The CDR3 region has the DNA TGTGCCAGCAGCCACAGGGCTGCTGAAGCTTTCTTT.

The V and J genes are TRBV6-6 and TRBJ1-1; perhaps TRBD1 as D (5 bases). CDR1 is MNHNY and CDR2 is SVGAGI in the germline V gene (reference sequence). The CDR3 totals 15 residues. V lost 0 bases, J lost 1 base, and 9 bases lay in between. CDR3 DNA: TGTGCCAGCAGTTACTCGAGACAGACGAACACTGAAGCTTTCTTT. Protein sequence: CASSYSRQTNTEAFF.

The gene calls are TRBV3-1 (or the pseudogene TRBV3-2) and TRBJ1-5; possible D gene TRBD1, 6 bases. V lost 3 bases to trimming and J lost 2 bases, with 8 bases between them. From germline, CDR1 is LGHDT and CDR2 YNNKEL (reference sequence). The CDR3 is made up of 14 amino acids. CDR3 protein: CASSQGAGNQPQHF. The CDR3 DNA is TGTGCCAGCAGCCAGGGGGCGGGCAATCAGCCCCAGCATTTT.

This sequence joins TRBV5-1 and TRBJ2-3, with TRBD2 identical over 9 bases. Trimming removed 7 bases from V and 0 bases from J; junction bases left unmatched: 12. The CDR3 has 17 residues. The germline V gene has CDR1 SGHRS and CDR2 YFSETQ. The DNA for the CDR3 is TGCGCCAGCGCTTTACGAGCGGGGGGCTTTAGCACAGATACGCAGTATTTT. Its translation is CASALRAGGFSTDTQYF.

The J gene is TRBJ2-3, the V gene TRBV7-2; 8 bases fit TRBD2. CDR1 SGHTA and CDR2 FQGNSA come from the germline V gene. This CDR3 is 15 amino acids long. Unmatched junction bases numbered 6, after V lost 3 bases and J lost 4 bases. The CDR3 nucleotides are TGTGCCAGCAGCTTGTTTAGCGGGGTACCAGATACGCAGTATTTT. Translated, it gives CASSLFSGVPDTQYF.

The V call is TRBV10-3, the J call TRBJ2-5, with 13 nucleotides matching TRBD2. Germline V gene lookup returns CDR1 ENHRY and CDR2 SYGVKD. V gave up 6 bases and J gave up 1 base; unmatched junction bases: 5. The CDR3 extends over 16 amino acids. This chain's CDR3 is CAIRGTSGDLQETQYF. The DNA for the CDR3 is TGTGCCATCAGGGGGACTAGCGGGGACCTCCAAGAGACCCAGTACTTC.

J is TRBJ2-1 and V is TRBV5-4, with 9 bases aligning to TRBD1. The ends lost 4 bases at V and 7 bases at J; junction bases unmatched: 9. This CDR3 contains 15 residues. Germline lookup yields CDR1 SGHNT and CDR2 YYREEE (reference sequence). Written as DNA, the CDR3 is TGTGCCAGCAGCAATCGTCGGGACAGGGAGAATGAGCAGTTCTTC. Translated: CASSNRRDRENEQFF.

The V call is TRBV10-2, the J call TRBJ1-1; D possibly corresponds to TRBD1 (5 bases). Trimming pared 7 bases from V and 4 bases from J, leaving 16 bases between. The CDR3 runs to 14 residues. CDR1 is WSHSY, CDR2 SAAADI, per germline. DNA for the CDR3: TGCGCCAGCACAGGGTCGCTTAGTGCCACTGAAGCTTTCTTT. Its translation is CASTGSLSATEAFF.

This clone was detected once. The V and J genes are TRBV3-1 (or the pseudogene TRBV3-2) and TRBJ1-1; the D is unclear. V was trimmed by 4 bases and J by 4 bases, leaving 10 bases between them. The CDR3 contains 13 residues. Looked up from germline, CDR1 is LGHDT and CDR2 is YNNKEL (reference sequence). In DNA form, the CDR3 reads TGTGCCAGCAGCCCGTCTTCTCGCACTGAAGCTTTCTTT. Residues: CASSPSSRTEAFF.

As DNA, the CDR3 is TGTGCCAGCAGCCAAGATCTACAGTATGGCTACACCTTC. This encodes CASSQDLQYGYTF. The V gene is TRBV4-2, the J gene TRBJ1-2; no definite D call. Germline CDR1 is LGHNA and CDR2 is YNFKEQ. Trimming pared 0 bases from V and 5 bases from J, leaving 7 bases between. This CDR3 contains 13 residues.

This clone was counted between two and nine times. V gene TRBV28 combines with J gene TRBJ2-7, with 9 bases aligning to TRBD1. From germline, CDR1 is MDHEN and CDR2 SYDVKM. Trimming cost V 6 bases and J 3 bases; bases outside gene matches: 3. This CDR3 has 13 residues. CDR3 protein: CASRQTGGYEQYV. CDR3 DNA: TGTGCCAGCAGACAGACAGGGGGCTACGAGCAGTACGTC.

The chain joins TRBV24-1 to TRBJ2-2, with D perhaps matching TRBD2 (5 bases). V shed 4 bases and J shed 8 bases, with 13 bases lying between them. The length of the CDR3 is 14 residues. Germline V gene lookup returns CDR1 KGHDR and CDR2 SFDVKD. The CDR3 nucleotides are TGTGCCACCAGTGAGACGGGAATCACGGGGGAGCTGTTTTTT. Translating gives CATSETGITGELFF.

The rearrangement uses TRBV2 and TRBJ1-4; D not resolved. Trimming took off 7 bases at V and 1 base at J, with 10 bases between the two ends. This CDR3 is 14 amino acids long. Germline V gene data show CDR1 as SNHLY and CDR2 as FYNNEI. The CDR3 nucleotides read TGTGCCAGCAATCACCGGAGAACTAATGAAAAACTGTTTTTT. Protein product: CASNHRRTNEKLFF.

This sequence joins TRBV19 and TRBJ1-1, with D possibly TRBD1 on 5 matching bases. Per germline, CDR1 LNHDA and CDR2 SQIVND (reference sequence). This CDR3 has 14 residues. V shed 8 bases and J shed 8 bases, with 21 bases lying between them. The CDR3 region is CASPNPDTPREAFF. The CDR3 bases are TGTGCCAGTCCAAACCCGGACACTCCTCGAGAAGCTTTCTTT.

The chain combines TRBV12-3 or TRBV12-4 with TRBJ1-1, with 7 bases lining up with TRBD1. The CDR3 sequence is 13 residues long. J gave up 10 bases and V 3 bases, and 8 bases lay outside the gene matches. CDR3 region: CASSFRQGVTAFF. CDR3 DNA sequence: TGTGCCAGCAGTTTTCGTCAGGGGGTAACAGCTTTCTTT.

The gene calls are TRBV5-1 and TRBJ2-3, with D maybe TRBD2 (7 bases). The length of the CDR3 is 16 residues. Trimming cost V 4 bases and J 4 bases, with 19 bases left between them. Germline V CDR1 and CDR2: SGHRS, YFSETQ. The DNA for the CDR3 is TGCGCCAGCAGCGGGGGGGCCAGTGTAGGCGCAGATACGCAGTATTTT. Its translation is CASSGGASVGADTQYF.

J is TRBJ2-6 and V is TRBV5-4, with 8 positions matching TRBD1. V dropped 3 bases and J dropped 2; count of bases not matched to a gene: 7. Germline loops: CDR1 SGHNT, CDR2 YYREEE (reference sequence). The CDR3 has 17 residues. CDR3 DNA sequence: TGTGCCAGCAGCTACCGGACAGGGCGGGCTGGGGCCAACGTCCTGACTTTC. Residues: CASSYRTGRAGANVLTF.

The genes are TRBV19 and TRBJ2-2; 9 bases are a match to TRBD1. CDR1 and CDR2 from the germline V gene are LNHDA and SQIVND (reference sequence). The CDR3 covers 14 residues. Trimming at V came to 7 bases and at J to 3 bases, leaving 3 bases not matched to a gene. The CDR3 region has the DNA TGTGCCAGTACGGGACAGGGTTACACCGGGGAGCTGTTTTTT. This gives the protein CASTGQGYTGELFF.

This rearrangement joins TRBV5-4 to TRBJ1-4; D gene ambiguous. The V end lost 0 bases, the J end lost 5 bases, and 5 bases lay between the germline ends. CDR1 is SGHNT and CDR2 is YYREEE in the germline V gene (reference sequence). This CDR3 contains 13 residues. CDR3 DNA: TGTGCCAGCAGCTTGGCTCTAAATGAAAAACTGTTTTTT. This gives the protein CASSLALNEKLFF.